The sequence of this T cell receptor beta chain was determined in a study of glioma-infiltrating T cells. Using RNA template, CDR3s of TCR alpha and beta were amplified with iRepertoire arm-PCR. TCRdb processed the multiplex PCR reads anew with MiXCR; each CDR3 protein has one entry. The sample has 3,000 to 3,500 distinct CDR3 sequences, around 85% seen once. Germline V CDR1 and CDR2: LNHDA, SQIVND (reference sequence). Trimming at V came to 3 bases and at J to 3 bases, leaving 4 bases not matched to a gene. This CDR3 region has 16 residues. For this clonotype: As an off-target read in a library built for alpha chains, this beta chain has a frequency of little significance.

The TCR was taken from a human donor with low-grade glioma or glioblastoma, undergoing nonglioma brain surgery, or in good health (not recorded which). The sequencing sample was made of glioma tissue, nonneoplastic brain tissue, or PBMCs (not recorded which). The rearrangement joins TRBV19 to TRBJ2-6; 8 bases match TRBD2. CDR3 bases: TGTGCCAGTAGTATCAGTCTAGCGGGTGGGGCCAACGTCCTGACTTTC. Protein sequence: CASSISLAGGANVLTF.